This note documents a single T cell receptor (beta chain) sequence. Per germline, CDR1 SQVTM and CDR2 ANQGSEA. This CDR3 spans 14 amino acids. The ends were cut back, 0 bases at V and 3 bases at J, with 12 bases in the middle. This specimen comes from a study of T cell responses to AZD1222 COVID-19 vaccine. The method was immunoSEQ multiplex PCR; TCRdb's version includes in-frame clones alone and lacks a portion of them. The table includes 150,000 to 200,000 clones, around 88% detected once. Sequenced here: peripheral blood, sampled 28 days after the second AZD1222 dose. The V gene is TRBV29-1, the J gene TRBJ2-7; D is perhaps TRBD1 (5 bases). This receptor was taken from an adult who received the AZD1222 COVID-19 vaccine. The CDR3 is CSVEEIGQGYEQYF. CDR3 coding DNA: TGCAGCGTTGAAGAAATCGGGCAGGGCTACGAGCAGTACTTC.